This TCR beta chain was found in a study of PD-1 blockade in classical Hodgkin lymphoma. Whole-study context: Patients were infused with nivolumab 3 mg/kg every 2 weeks.

This clone appeared a few times. Sequencing used immunoSEQ multiplex PCR; TCRdb keeps in-frame clones, though not all of them. The repertoire includes around 45,000 clones, just under 80% of them detected once, and approximately 35% sits in the top ten. The CDR3 has 14 amino acids. CDR1 and CDR2 (germline): KGHSH, LQKENI. The J segment lost 6 bases and the V segment lost 3 bases, leaving 4 bases of the junction unmatched. Described time point: cycle 4 day 1 (C4D1), after more than 5 weeks of nivolumab. All the patients suffered relapse after autologous stem cell transplantation, and brentuximab vedotin exposure differed.

This sequence was found in a human donor with classical Hodgkin lymphoma. This specimen consisted of peripheral blood mononuclear cells (PBMCs), obtained before the fourth cycle of nivolumab. This chain connects TRBV18 to TRBJ1-2; 10 bases agree with TRBD1. This CDR3 is CASSPGQGRDGYTF. The CDR3 DNA follows: TGTGCCAGCTCACCGGGACAGGGGCGAGATGGCTACACCTTC.